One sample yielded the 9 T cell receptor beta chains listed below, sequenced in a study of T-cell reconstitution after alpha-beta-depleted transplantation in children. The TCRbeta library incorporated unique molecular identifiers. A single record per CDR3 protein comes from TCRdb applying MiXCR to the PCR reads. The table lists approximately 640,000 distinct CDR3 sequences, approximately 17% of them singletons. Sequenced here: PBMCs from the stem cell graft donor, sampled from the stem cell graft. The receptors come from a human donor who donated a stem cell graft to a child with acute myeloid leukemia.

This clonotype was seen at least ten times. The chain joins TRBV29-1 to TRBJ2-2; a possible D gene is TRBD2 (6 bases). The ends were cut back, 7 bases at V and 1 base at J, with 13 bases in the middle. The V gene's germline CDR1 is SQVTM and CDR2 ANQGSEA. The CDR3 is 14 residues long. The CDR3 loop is CSAPPGENTGELFF. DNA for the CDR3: TGCAGCGCGCCCCCGGGAGAGAACACCGGGGAGCTGTTTTTT.

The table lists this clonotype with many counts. The CDR3 reads CSAAARTGVYEQYF. The CDR3 bases are TGCAGTGCCGCCGCCAGGACAGGGGTGTACGAGCAGTACTTC. J is TRBJ2-7 and V is TRBV20-1, with TRBD1 matching 9 bases. The CDR3 length is 14 residues. Trimming cost V 6 bases and J 4 bases; bases outside gene matches: 10. The germline gives CDR1 DFQATT, CDR2 SNEGSKA (reference sequence).

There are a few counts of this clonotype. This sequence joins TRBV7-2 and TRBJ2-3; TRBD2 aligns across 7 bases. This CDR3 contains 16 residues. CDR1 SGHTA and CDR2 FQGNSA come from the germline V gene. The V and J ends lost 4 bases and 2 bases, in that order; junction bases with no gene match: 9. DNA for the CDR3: TGTGCCAGCAGCTCCCAACTAGCGAGGGCCACAGATACGCAGTATTTT. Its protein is CASSSQLARATDTQYF.

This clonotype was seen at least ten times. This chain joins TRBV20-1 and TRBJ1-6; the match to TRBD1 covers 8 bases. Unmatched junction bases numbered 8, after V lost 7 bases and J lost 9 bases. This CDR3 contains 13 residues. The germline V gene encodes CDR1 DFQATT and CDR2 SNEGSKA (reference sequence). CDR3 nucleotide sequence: TGCAGTGTCCCGGCAGGGGGCCTTTCACCCCTCCACTTT. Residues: CSVPAGGLSPLHF.

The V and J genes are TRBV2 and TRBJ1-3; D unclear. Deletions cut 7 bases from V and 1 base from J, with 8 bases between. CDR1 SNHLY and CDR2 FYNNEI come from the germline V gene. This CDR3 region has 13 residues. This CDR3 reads CASKFGSGNTIYF. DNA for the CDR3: TGTGCCAGCAAATTCGGGTCTGGAAACACCATATATTTT.

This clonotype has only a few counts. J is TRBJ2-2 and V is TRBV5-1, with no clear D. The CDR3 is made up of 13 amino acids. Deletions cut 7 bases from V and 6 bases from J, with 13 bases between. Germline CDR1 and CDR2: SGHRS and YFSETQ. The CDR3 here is CASAQGRSGELFF. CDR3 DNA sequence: TGCGCCAGCGCTCAAGGGCGGTCCGGGGAGCTGTTTTTT.

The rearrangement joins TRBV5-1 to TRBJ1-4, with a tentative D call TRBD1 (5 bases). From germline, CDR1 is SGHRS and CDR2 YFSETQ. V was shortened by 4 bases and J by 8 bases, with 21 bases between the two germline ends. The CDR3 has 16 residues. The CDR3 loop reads CASSLGTATYGEKLFF. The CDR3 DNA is TGCGCCAGCAGCCTTGGGACGGCCACTTATGGGGAAAAACTGTTTTTT.

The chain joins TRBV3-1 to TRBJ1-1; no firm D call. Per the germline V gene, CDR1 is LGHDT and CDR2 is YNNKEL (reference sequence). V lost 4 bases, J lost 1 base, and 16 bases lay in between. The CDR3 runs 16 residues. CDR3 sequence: CASSRGDTLKNTEAFF. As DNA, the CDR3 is TGTGCCAGCAGCCGAGGAGACACCCTCAAGAACACTGAAGCTTTCTTT.

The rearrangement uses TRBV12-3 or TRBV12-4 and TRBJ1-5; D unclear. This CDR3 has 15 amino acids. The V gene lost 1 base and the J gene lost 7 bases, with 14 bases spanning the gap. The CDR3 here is CASSLGGGSGQPQHF. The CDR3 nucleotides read TGTGCCAGCAGTTTAGGCGGTGGATCTGGCCAGCCCCAGCATTTT.